Listed below are T cell receptor beta chains from one sample, sequenced in a study of cytomegalovirus exposure and HLA in healthy donors. Some clones are missing from TCRdb's copy, which holds only in-frame ones; the method was immunoSEQ multiplex PCR. Of roughly 45,000 clones in the sample, roughly 90% were seen once. The specimen sequenced was PBMCs. Receptor source: a man aged 18-30 years in good health and CMV-seronegative. Each CDR3 is given with its conserved first and last residue. The D gene is left open where the match is weak. Some rows have no size entry. The others give once, few or many, or a class for an expanded clone.

TRBV5-1	TRBD1	TRBJ1-2	.	CASATGGDGYTF	TGCGCCAGCGCGACAGGGGGCGACGGCTACACCTTC
TRBV6-1	TRBD2	TRBJ2-7	medium-sized	CASSSLAGSSYEQYF	TGTGCCAGCAGCTCACTAGCGGGGAGCTCCTACGAGCAGTACTTC
TRBV7-2	.	TRBJ2-3	.	CASTVPRTSTDTQYF	TGTGCCAGCACCGTGCCAAGGACTAGCACAGATACGCAGTATTTT
TRBV13	.	TRBJ2-2	.	CASSLFGGTGELFF	TGTGCCAGCAGCTTGTTTGGGGGGACCGGGGAGCTGTTTTTT
TRBV28	.	TRBJ1-5	.	CASSFSRRTGSNQPQHF	TGTGCCAGCAGTTTTTCGAGGAGAACTGGGAGCAATCAGCCCCAGCATTTT
TRBV6-1	TRBD1	TRBJ2-5	.	CASRFHGQGQETQYF	TGTGCCAGCAGATTCCACGGACAGGGCCAAGAGACCCAGTACTTC
TRBV7-2	.	TRBJ2-3	.	CASSGGAPDTQYF	TGTGCCAGCAGCGGGGGGGCCCCAGATACGCAGTATTTT
TRBV5-6	TRBD1	TRBJ2-7	.	CASSYPGQGSYEQYF	TGTGCCAGCAGCTATCCGGGACAGGGTTCCTACGAGCAGTACTTC
TRBV5-4	TRBD2	TRBJ2-3	.	CASSPLAGGATDTQYF	TGTGCCAGCAGCCCACTAGCGGGGGGAGCCACAGATACGCAGTATTTT
TRBV2	.	TRBJ1-5	once	CASSGTWGNQPQHF	TGTGCCAGCAGTGGGACATGGGGCAATCAGCCCCAGCATTTT
TRBV7-2	TRBD2	TRBJ2-1	.	CASSPLLAGDPFF	TGTGCCAGCAGTCCATTGCTAGCGGGAGACCCGTTCTTC
TRBV7-7	TRBD2	TRBJ2-3	.	CASSSGLAGTDTQYF	TGTGCTAGCAGCTCTGGACTAGCCGGGACAGATACGCAGTATTTT
TRBV7-8	TRBD2	TRBJ2-7	.	CASSLVLAGEQEQYF	TGTGCCAGCAGCTTAGTGTTGGCGGGAGAGCAGGAGCAGTACTTC
TRBV27	.	TRBJ1-1	.	CASSPTGLAEAFF	TGTGCCAGCAGTCCAACAGGGCTGGCTGAAGCTTTCTTT
TRBV5-1	.	TRBJ2-2	once	CASSVGTQNTGGLFF	TGCGCCAGCAGCGTCGGGACTCAGAACACCGGGGGGCTGTTTTTT
TRBV4-2	.	TRBJ1-4	.	CASSPTGGDNEKLFF	TGTGCCAGCAGCCCCACGGGGGGAGATAATGAAAAACTGTTTTTT
TRBV18	.	TRBJ1-1	.	CASSPRGRGATEAFF	TGTGCCAGCTCACCACGGGGGCGCGGCGCTACTGAAGCTTTCTTT
TRBV28	TRBD1	TRBJ2-5	.	CASSLGGQGLETQYF	TGTGCCAGCAGTTTAGGGGGACAGGGCTTGGAGACCCAGTACTTC
TRBV6-1	TRBD2	TRBJ2-1	.	CASFSGPGLNNEQFF	TGTGCCAGCTTTAGCGGGCCGGGCTTAAACAATGAGCAGTTCTTC
TRBV18	TRBD1	TRBJ2-1	.	CASSPVGTQGEFEQFF	TGTGCCAGCTCACCAGTTGGTACACAGGGGGAATTCGAGCAGTTCTTC
TRBV7-9	.	TRBJ1-2	.	CASTNPTGNYGYTF	TGTGCCAGCACCAACCCGACGGGGAACTATGGCTACACCTTC
TRBV4-1	TRBD2	TRBJ2-1	.	CASSQDTHAGGSYNEQFF	TGCGCCAGCAGCCAAGATACACATGCGGGAGGGTCCTACAATGAGCAGTTCTTC
TRBV5-1	.	TRBJ2-1	.	CASSLDTLTRSEQFF	TGCGCCAGCAGCCTGGACACGTTAACCCGGAGTGAGCAGTTCTTC
TRBV10-3	.	TRBJ1-3	.	CATGTSGNTIYF	TGTGCCACCGGTACGTCCGGAAACACCATATATTTT
TRBV9	TRBD1	TRBJ2-7	.	CASSVGGQGPGSYEQYF	TGTGCCAGCAGCGTAGGGGGACAGGGGCCGGGGTCCTACGAGCAGTACTTC
TRBV19	TRBD1	TRBJ2-1	.	CASGLAGGNEQFF	TGTGCCAGTGGTCTCGCAGGGGGCAATGAGCAGTTCTTC
TRBV2	.	TRBJ1-2	.	CASSEASGTYGYTF	TGTGCCAGCAGTGAAGCATCGGGGACATATGGCTACACCTTC
TRBV5-1	TRBD1	TRBJ2-7	once	CASSPQTGDSYEQYF	TGCGCCAGCAGCCCCCAGACAGGGGACTCCTACGAGCAGTACTTC
TRBV7-8	.	TRBJ2-5	.	CASSFQGLQETQYF	TGTGCCAGCAGCTTTCAGGGGCTGCAAGAGACCCAGTACTTC
TRBV2	.	TRBJ1-2	.	CASSEALQLNYGYTF	TGTGCCAGCAGTGAAGCGCTTCAACTTAACTATGGCTACACCTTC
TRBV6-5	.	TRBJ2-1	.	CASSLRQSSYNEQFF	TGTGCCAGCAGCCTTCGACAGAGCTCCTACAATGAGCAGTTCTTC
TRBV28	TRBD1	TRBJ1-5	.	CASSGAGQGANNQPQHF	TGTGCCAGCAGTGGGGCCGGGCAGGGGGCTAACAATCAGCCCCAGCATTTT
TRBV7-8	TRBD2	TRBJ2-7	.	CASSLGRTSGSFDEQYF	TGTGCCAGCAGCTTAGGGCGGACTAGCGGGAGCTTCGACGAGCAGTACTTC
TRBV6-5	TRBD1	TRBJ2-7	.	CASSYDRALEQYF	TGTGCCAGCAGTTACGACAGGGCCCTCGAGCAGTACTTC
TRBV19	TRBD1	TRBJ2-1	.	CASSTYRGANEQFF	TGTGCCAGTAGTACCTACAGGGGGGCCAATGAGCAGTTCTTC
TRBV10-3	TRBD2	TRBJ2-1	.	CAAKGGRADNEQFF	TGTGCCGCCAAGGGCGGGAGAGCCGACAATGAGCAGTTCTTC
TRBV7-3	.	TRBJ2-2	once	CASSPQTGELFF	TGTGCCAGCAGCCCGCAGACCGGGGAGCTGTTTTTT